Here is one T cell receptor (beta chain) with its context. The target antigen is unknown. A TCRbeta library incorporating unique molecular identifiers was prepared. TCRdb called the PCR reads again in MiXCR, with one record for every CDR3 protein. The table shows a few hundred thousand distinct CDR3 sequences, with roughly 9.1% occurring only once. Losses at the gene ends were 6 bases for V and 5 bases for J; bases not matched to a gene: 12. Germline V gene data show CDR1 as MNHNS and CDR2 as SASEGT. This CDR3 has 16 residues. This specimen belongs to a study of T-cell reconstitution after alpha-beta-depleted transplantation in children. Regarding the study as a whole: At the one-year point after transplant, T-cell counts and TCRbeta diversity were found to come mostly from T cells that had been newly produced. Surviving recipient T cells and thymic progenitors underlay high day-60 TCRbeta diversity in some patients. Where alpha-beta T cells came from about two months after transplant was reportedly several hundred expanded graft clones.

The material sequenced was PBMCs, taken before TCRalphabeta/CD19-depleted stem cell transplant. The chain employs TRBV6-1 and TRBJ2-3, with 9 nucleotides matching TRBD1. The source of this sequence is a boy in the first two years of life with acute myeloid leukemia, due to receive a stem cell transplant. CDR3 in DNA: TGTGCCAGCAGCGCAGCGCCGGGGACAGGGATAGATACGCAGTATTTT. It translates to CASSAAPGTGIDTQYF.